Sequencing of this T cell receptor beta chain was carried out in a study of radiation and T cells in renal cell carcinoma. The time point: blood 2 weeks post-SBRT. The treatment is: 15 Gy SBRT to primary tumor, nephrectomy 4 weeks later. CDR1 is SGHRS and CDR2 is YFSETQ in the germline V gene. The V end lost 2 bases, the J end lost 7 bases, and 13 bases lay between the germline ends. The CDR3 contains 14 residues. This clone was counted between two and nine times. Measured with immunoSEQ multiplex PCR; TCRdb has only the in-frame clones, and not every one. The table shows about 130,000 clones, with 75% to 90% occurring only once.

The V and J genes are TRBV5-1 and TRBJ2-1; a weak D match, TRBD1 (5 bases). The material was blood, obtained from a patient whose treatment included radiotherapy and nephrectomy. The clonotype was recovered from a woman aged 60 to 75 with renal cell carcinoma. The CDR3 loop reads CASSFIIQGNEQFF. DNA for the CDR3: TGCGCCAGCAGCTTCATAATTCAGGGTAATGAGCAGTTCTTC.